The entry below gives a single T cell receptor (beta chain) sequence along with its context. With V trimmed by 3 bases and J by 4 bases, 9 bases remained unmatched. Germline assignment: CDR1 SGHRS and CDR2 YFSETQ. The CDR3 has 16 amino acids. The data stem from a study of T cell responses to AZD1222 COVID-19 vaccine. This table comes from immunoSEQ multiplex PCR, and its TCRdb copy is limited to in-frame clones, with some not included. The table records some 130,000 clones, over 80% of them present only once. The source of this sequence is an adult who received the AZD1222 COVID-19 vaccine. This chain joins TRBV5-1 and TRBJ2-5; 10 bases are shared with TRBD2. The sample in question was peripheral blood, obtained 28 days after the second AZD1222 dose. CDR3 loop: CASSWNPAGGPETQYF. The CDR3 bases are TGCGCCAGCAGCTGGAACCCAGCGGGGGGGCCAGAGACCCAGTACTTC.